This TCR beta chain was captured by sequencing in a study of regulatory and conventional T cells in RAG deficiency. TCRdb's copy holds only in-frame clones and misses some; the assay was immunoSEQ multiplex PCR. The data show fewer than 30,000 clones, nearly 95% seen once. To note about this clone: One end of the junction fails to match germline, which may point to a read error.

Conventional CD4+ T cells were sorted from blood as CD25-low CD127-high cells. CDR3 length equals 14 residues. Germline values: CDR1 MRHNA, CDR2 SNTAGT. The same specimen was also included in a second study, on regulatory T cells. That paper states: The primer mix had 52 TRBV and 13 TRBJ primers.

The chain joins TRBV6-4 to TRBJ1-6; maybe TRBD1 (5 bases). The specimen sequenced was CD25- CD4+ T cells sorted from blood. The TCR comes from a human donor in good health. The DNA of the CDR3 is TGTGCCAGTAGTGATGGGACTTTAGGCTCACCCCTCCACTTT. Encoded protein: CASSDGTLGSPLHF.